This T cell receptor beta chain was profiled in a study of OX40 agonist ivuxolimab in advanced cancers. J was trimmed by 12 bases and V by 5 bases; bases with no gene match: 13. This CDR3 spans 15 amino acids. Germline V CDR1 and CDR2: SNHLY, FYNNEI. Patients had blood sampled at baseline and again on cycle 4 day 1 and cycle 7 day 1. Assay used: immunoSEQ multiplex PCR; TCRdb lists only in-frame clones, some missing. The sample contains approximately 70,000 clones, 70% to 90% of which appear only once. This sample comprised CD4+ or CD8+ T cells sorted from blood, obtained in a trial of the OX40 agonist ivuxolimab. The chain is built from TRBV2 and TRBJ2-7; 13 positions agree with TRBD2. This TCR derives from an adult with an advanced solid tumor such as melanoma, head and neck, liver or kidney cancer. In DNA, the CDR3 is TGTGCCAGCAGTCGCCTCGGACTAGCGGGAGAAAGGTTGTACTTC. Its translation is CASSRLGLAGERLYF.